This is a list of T cell receptor beta chains from one sample in a study of memory CD8 T cells in hepatitis C reinfection. The table came from immunoSEQ multiplex PCR; TCRdb's copy has only in-frame clones and leaves some out. The sample has 4,800 or so clones, around 90% seen once. The sequenced sample was naive CD8+ T cells sorted from blood. The receptors here all came from a man aged 45-65 years with hepatitis C virus infection. Each CDR3 is given with its conserved first and last residue. D genes are given only for firm matches. Clone size, where shown, is once, few, many, or a class for clones that have expanded.

cdr3_length	clone_size	v_call	d_call	j_call	cdr3_aa	cdr3_nt
17	once	TRBV19	NA	TRBJ2-7	CASSIDHGAGAREEQYF	TGTGCCAGTAGTATAGATCACGGCGCGGGTGCTAGGGAGGAGCAGTACTTC
12	once	TRBV30	NA	TRBJ1-1	CAWSDDGGTAFF	TGTGCCTGGAGCGATGATGGGGGGACGGCTTTCTTT
13	NA	TRBV13	NA	TRBJ1-1	CASSSSPQNSAFF	TGTGCCAGCAGCTCCAGTCCCCAGAACAGCGCTTTCTTT
15	NA	TRBV9	NA	TRBJ2-1	CASSVRDSNYIEQFF	TGTGCCAGCAGCGTAAGGGACTCTAACTATATTGAGCAGTTCTTC
17	NA	TRBV27	TRBD1	TRBJ2-2	CASSLYGTGERTGELFF	TGTGCCAGCAGTTTATATGGAACAGGGGAGCGCACCGGGGAGCTGTTTTTT
15	NA	TRBV5-1	NA	TRBJ2-3	CASSWTEPSTDTQYF	TGCGCCAGCAGCTGGACAGAACCTAGCACAGATACGCAGTATTTT
14	NA	TRBV2	NA	TRBJ2-2	CASISPEDTGELFF	TGTGCCAGCATCAGCCCGGAGGACACCGGGGAGCTGTTTTTT
15	once	TRBV5-1	TRBD2	TRBJ2-7	CASSPGLAGAYEQYF	TGCGCCAGCAGCCCTGGACTAGCGGGCGCCTACGAGCAGTACTTC
16	NA	TRBV9	TRBD2	TRBJ2-1	CASSVGEAGLYNEQFF	TGTGCCAGCAGCGTAGGGGAAGCGGGGCTCTACAATGAGCAGTTCTTC
15	NA	TRBV28	TRBD2	TRBJ2-3	CASRAGRFSTDTQYF	TGTGCCAGCAGAGCGGGGCGGTTTAGCACAGATACGCAGTATTTT
14	NA	TRBV7-9	NA	TRBJ1-5	CASSLGGNIQPQHF	TGTGCCAGCAGCTTAGGCGGTAATATTCAGCCCCAGCATTTT
16	NA	TRBV4-1	TRBD1	TRBJ1-5	CASSQADREDNQPQHF	TGCGCCAGCAGCCAAGCGGACAGGGAGGACAATCAGCCCCAGCATTTT
16	NA	TRBV10-3	NA	TRBJ2-7	CAISERPGVGLYEQYF	TGTGCCATCAGTGAACGGCCGGGCGTGGGGCTCTACGAGCAGTACTTC
17	NA	TRBV7-2	NA	TRBJ2-2	CASSLPRQGWDTGELFF	TGTGCCAGCAGCTTACCCAGGCAGGGGTGGGACACCGGGGAGCTGTTTTTT
11	NA	TRBV27	NA	TRBJ1-2	CASRSFQGYTF	TGTGCCAGCAGGTCTTTTCAGGGCTACACCTTC
13	NA	TRBV29-1	NA	TRBJ2-1	CSVDAGLNNEQFF	TGCAGCGTTGATGCAGGACTGAACAATGAGCAGTTCTTC
15	NA	TRBV7-6	NA	TRBJ1-4	CASSPGLTANEKLFF	TGTGCCAGCAGCCCGGGGTTAACCGCAAATGAAAAACTGTTTTTT
18	NA	TRBV7-7	TRBD2	TRBJ2-5	CASSLGSVVGLAGETQYF	TGTGCTAGCAGCTTAGGCTCCGTTGTGGGACTAGCCGGGGAGACCCAGTACTTC
14	NA	TRBV13	NA	TRBJ1-1	CASSAEGENTEAFF	TGTGCCAGCAGCGCAGAAGGAGAGAACACTGAAGCTTTCTTT
15	few	TRBV5-6	TRBD2	TRBJ2-1	CASSLVGLANNEQFF	TGTGCCAGCAGCTTGGTTGGACTAGCCAACAATGAGCAGTTCTTC
16	NA	TRBV19	NA	TRBJ1-4	CASRHTLEGANEKLFF	TGTGCCAGTAGACACACGCTAGAGGGAGCTAATGAAAAACTGTTTTTT
15	NA	TRBV6-1	TRBD1	TRBJ2-3	CASSDFGTGTDTQYF	TGTGCCAGCAGTGATTTTGGGACAGGCACAGATACGCAGTATTTT
16	NA	TRBV27	TRBD2	TRBJ2-1	CASSDLLAGEGDEQFF	TGTGCCAGCAGTGACCTACTAGCGGGAGAAGGTGATGAGCAGTTCTTC
15	once	TRBV2	NA	TRBJ2-2	CASSVGLLSTGELFF	TGTGCCAGCAGTGTTGGACTCCTTTCAACCGGGGAGCTGTTTTTT
15	NA	TRBV28	NA	TRBJ2-7	CASSSRRADLVEQYF	TGTGCCAGCAGTTCCCGGAGGGCGGACCTAGTCGAGCAGTACTTC
16	NA	TRBV7-9	TRBD1	TRBJ1-4	CASSSGTAATNEKLFF	TGTGCCAGCAGCTCCGGGACAGCCGCAACTAATGAAAAACTGTTTTTT
16	NA	TRBV28	NA	TRBJ2-7	CASSLATETSSYEQYF	TGTGCCAGCAGTTTAGCGACAGAAACCAGCTCCTACGAGCAGTACTTC
15	NA	TRBV5-5	TRBD2	TRBJ2-7	CASSQDPGGTYEQYF	TGCGCCAGCAGCCAAGATCCGGGAGGAACCTACGAGCAGTACTTC
17	once	TRBV9	TRBD2	TRBJ2-1	CASSVAGLAGENDEQFF	TGTGCCAGCAGCGTAGCGGGACTAGCGGGAGAGAACGATGAGCAGTTCTTC
10	NA	TRBV29-1	NA	TRBJ2-2	CSVYNGELFF	TGCAGCGTTTATAACGGGGAGCTGTTTTTT
15	NA	TRBV7-9	TRBD1	TRBJ2-3	CAILSRTGSTDTQYF	TGTGCCATACTGTCCCGGACAGGGAGCACAGATACGCAGTATTTT
18	NA	TRBV7-6	NA	TRBJ2-7	CASSSPPDLDRGGNEQYF	TGTGCCAGCAGCTCTCCCCCGGATCTAGACAGGGGAGGGAACGAGCAGTACTTC
15	few	TRBV19	TRBD1	TRBJ1-5	CASRTGPTSNQPQHF	TGTGCCAGTCGGACAGGACCTACTAGCAATCAGCCCCAGCATTTT
18	NA	TRBV12-5	TRBD2	TRBJ2-1	CASGLVGLAGVPNNEQFF	TGTGCTAGTGGTTTGGTAGGGCTAGCGGGAGTCCCCAACAATGAGCAGTTCTTC
13	NA	TRBV11-2	NA	TRBJ1-4	CASSRTLNEKLFF	TGTGCCAGCAGCAGGACACTTAATGAAAAACTGTTTTTT
13	large	TRBV30	TRBD1	TRBJ2-7	CAWTPGQGYEQYF	TGTGCCTGGACTCCGGGACAGGGCTACGAGCAGTACTTC
14	NA	TRBV19	NA	TRBJ1-6	CASSQVGSNSALHF	TGTGCCAGTAGTCAGGTCGGATCTAATTCGGCCCTCCACTTT
14	NA	TRBV11-2	NA	TRBJ2-7	CASSRGAGAYEQYF	TGTGCCAGCAGCCGGGGGGCAGGAGCCTACGAGCAGTACTTC
16	NA	TRBV4-1	TRBD2	TRBJ2-5	CASSQEKRGLQETQYF	TGCGCCAGCAGCCAAGAAAAGCGGGGGCTCCAAGAGACCCAGTACTTC
16	NA	TRBV18	NA	TRBJ2-5	CASSPPSSGVGETQYF	TGTGCCAGCTCACCACCCTCGTCGGGGGTTGGGGAGACCCAGTACTTC
16	NA	TRBV6-4	NA	TRBJ1-4	CASTIRDNATNEKLFF	TGTGCCAGCACCATCCGGGACAATGCAACTAATGAAAAACTGTTTTTT
13	NA	TRBV19	TRBD1	TRBJ1-1	CASSIPPQGAAFF	TGTGCCAGTAGTATCCCACCGCAGGGGGCTGCTTTCTTT
13	NA	TRBV9	NA	TRBJ1-1	CASSRTQGPEAFF	TGTGCCAGCAGCCGAACACAGGGTCCTGAAGCTTTCTTT
12	NA	TRBV27	NA	TRBJ2-2	CASSPFGGELFF	TGTGCCAGCAGTCCCTTCGGCGGGGAGCTGTTTTTT